These 24 T cell receptor beta chains came from one sample sequenced in a study of T cells in Graves' hyperthyroidism and ophthalmopathy. TCR beta CDR3 sequences were amplified from RNA transcripts. The primer set for the first-round RT-PCR of the TCR CDR3 was HTBI. TCRdb re-derived calls from the multiplex PCR reads in MiXCR, one entry per CDR3 protein. The sample lists about 360,000 distinct CDR3 sequences; roughly 19% were seen once. Sequencing used blood. These TCRs come from a woman between 18 and 29 years old with Graves' hyperthyroidism.

Ten or more counts support this clonotype. The chain employs TRBV6-1 and TRBJ2-7, with D possibly matching TRBD2 (7 bases). Germline assignment: CDR1 MNHNS and CDR2 SASEGT. This CDR3 has 15 residues. Trimming took off 2 bases at V and 2 bases at J, with 13 bases between the two ends. The CDR3 DNA reads TGTGCCAGCAGTGAAAGGGGGGGCTATCCCTACGAGCAGTACTTC. Protein product: CASSERGGYPYEQYF.

This clonotype occurred many times. The genes are TRBV20-1 and TRBJ2-5; D not resolved. Trimming took off 6 bases at V and 5 bases at J, with 10 bases between the two ends. Germline V lookup: CDR1 DFQATT, CDR2 SNEGSKA (reference sequence). CDR3 length equals 11 residues. This CDR3 is CSASYLETQYF. CDR3 DNA: TGCAGTGCATCTTATCTCGAGACCCAGTACTTC.

To note about this clonotype: A much larger clone sits a single nucleotide away, making a read error possible. This chain links TRBV6-1 with TRBJ2-3, with 7 bases aligning to TRBD1. The CDR3 consists of 13 residues. Germline values: CDR1 MNHNS, CDR2 SASEGT. This CDR3 reads CACSTQGWDTQYF. The CDR3 coding sequence is TGTGCCTGCAGTACACAGGGGTGGGATACGCAGTATTTT.

At least ten counts were recorded for this clonotype. The chain links TRBV4-1 to TRBJ1-2, with a possible D match to TRBD1 (5 bases). V was cut by 3 bases and J by 13 bases, with 15 bases left in between. Germline values: CDR1 MGHRA, CDR2 YSYEKL. CDR3 length: 12 amino acids. The CDR3 nucleotides read TGCGCCAGCAGCCAGCAGGGATTTACGAGCACCTTC. Its translation: CASSQQGFTSTF.

V gene TRBV4-1 combines with J gene TRBJ1-5; no clear D gene. This CDR3 comprises 20 residues. The V end lost 4 bases, the J end lost 0 bases, and 25 bases lay between the germline ends. Germline lookup yields CDR1 MGHRA and CDR2 YSYEKL. CDR3 DNA sequence: TGCGCCAGCAGCCGGCAAATAGCCGCCCCGATACTACATAGCAATCAGCCCCAGCATTTT. Amino acids: CASSRQIAAPILHSNQPQHF.

There are a few counts of this clonotype. The J gene is TRBJ1-1, the V gene TRBV14; D uncertain. Germline CDR1 reads SGHDN; CDR2 reads FVKESK. V gave up 1 base and J gave up 0 bases, with 9 bases separating them. The CDR3 sequence is 15 residues long. This chain's CDR3 is CASSQAAGLNTEAFF. The CDR3 DNA follows: TGTGCCAGCAGCCAAGCTGCGGGTCTGAACACTGAAGCTTTCTTT.

This clonotype was recorded at least ten times. The rearrangement uses TRBV6-1 and TRBJ2-2; 9 positions agree with TRBD1. There are 13 residues in the CDR3. With V trimmed by 10 bases and J by 7 bases, 7 bases remained unmatched. Germline CDR1 is MNHNS and CDR2 is SASEGT. The chain's CDR3 is CATRTGEGGELFF. In nucleotides, the CDR3 is TGTGCCACCCGGACAGGGGAGGGCGGGGAGCTGTTTTTT.

This clonotype was seen a few times. With a much larger clone just one base away, this may be a read error. V usage is TRBV20-1 and J usage is TRBJ2-5; tentative D call: TRBD2 (5 bases). Trimming took 1 base from V and 4 from J, leaving 13 bases between them. Germline CDR1 is DFQATT and CDR2 is SNEGSKA (reference sequence). This CDR3 has 14 residues. The CDR3 sequence is CSARGRSVRETQYF. CDR3 sequence (DNA): TGCAGTGCTAGAGGTCGTAGCGTGAGAGAGACCCAGTACTTC.

V is TRBV2 and J is TRBJ1-2, with unresolved D. The CDR3 runs 10 residues. Per the germline V gene, CDR1 is SNHLY and CDR2 is FYNNEI. This chain's CDR3 is CARSGYGYTF. The CDR3 nucleotides are TGTGCGAGGTCCGGCTATGGCTACACCTTC.

About this clonotype itself: Compared with germline, one end of the junction differs, possibly owing to a read error. The chain uses TRBV6-1 and TRBJ1-1, with D possibly TRBD1 on 6 matching bases. Germline CDR1 and CDR2: MNHNS and SASEGT. The CDR3 length is 13 residues. The CDR3 nucleotides read TGTGCCAGCAGCCTCCAGGGGTACACTGAAGCTTGCTTT. Translated: CASSLQGYTEACF.

This clonotype was seen ten or more times. The chain combines TRBV29-1 with TRBJ2-7; 7 bases fit TRBD1. Trimming at V came to 5 bases and at J to 2 bases, leaving 9 bases not matched to a gene. This CDR3 is built from 14 residues. Germline CDR1 and CDR2: SQVTM and ANQGSEA. The DNA of the CDR3 is TGCAGCGTTCGTTGGGACAGCTTACCCTACGAGCAGTACTTC. Residues: CSVRWDSLPYEQYF.

This clonotype was found many times. This chain links TRBV28 with TRBJ2-3; possible D gene TRBD2, 5 bases. Germline values: CDR1 MDHEN, CDR2 SYDVKM. The CDR3 covers 12 residues. Between the trimmed V and J ends, which lost 2 bases and 6 bases, there was a span of 6 bases. DNA of the CDR3: TGTGCCAGCAGTTTAGCGGGCGATACGCAGTATTTT. Amino acids: CASSLAGDTQYF.

The chain joins TRBV5-1 to TRBJ2-2; possibly TRBD1 for D (6 bases). Trimming took off 4 bases at V and 0 bases at J, with 13 bases between the two ends. The germline CDR1 and CDR2 sequences are SGHRS and YFSETQ. CDR3 length: 16 amino acids. CDR3 nucleotide sequence: TGCGCCAGCAGCGCCACAGGGTCGGCGAACACCGGGGAGCTGTTTTTT. Encoded protein: CASSATGSANTGELFF.

Only a few counts were recorded for this clonotype. The chain combines TRBV7-6 with TRBJ1-5; unclear D gene. The CDR3 contains 16 residues. V was pared by 5 bases and J by 7 bases, with 21 bases between. CDR1 and CDR2 from the germline V gene are SGHVS and FNYEAQ. This CDR3 reads CASSPRTFWLGQPQHF. CDR3 bases: TGTGCCAGCAGCCCTCGGACCTTCTGGCTCGGGCAGCCCCAGCATTTT. Full variable domain (outside the CDR3, taken from reference TRBV7-6 and TRBJ1-5): GAGVSQSPRYKVTKRGQDVALRCDPISGHVSLYWYRQALGQGPEFLTYFNYEAQQDKSGLPNDRFSAERPEGSISTLTIQRTEQRDSAMYRCASSPRTFWLGQPQHFGDGTRLSIL.

This clonotype has ten or more counts. V is TRBV28 and J is TRBJ2-2; D remains unclear. V dropped 5 bases and J dropped 6 bases, with 13 bases sitting between them. Germline V lookup: CDR1 MDHEN, CDR2 SYDVKM. The CDR3 extends over 14 amino acids. CDR3 bases: TGTGCCAGCAGTCCGTTGGTAGGGCCCGGGGAGCTGTTTTTT. Translated: CASSPLVGPGELFF. Based on the CDR3 plus reference TRBV28 and TRBJ2-2, the full variable domain is DVKVTQSSRYLVKRTGEKVFLECVQDMDHENMFWYRQDPGLGLRLIYFSYDVKMKEKGDIPEGYSVSREKKERFSLILESASTNQTSMYLCASSPLVGPGELFFGEGSRLTVL.

The chain is built from TRBV7-2 and TRBJ2-5, with D unclear. The CDR3 sequence is 15 residues long. Looked up from germline, CDR1 is SGHTA and CDR2 is FQGNSA. Trimming removed 3 bases at V and 4 bases at J, with 15 bases between. In DNA form, the CDR3 reads TGTGCCAGCAGCTTCGAAATAGATTGGCTAGAGACCCAGTACTTC. Translated: CASSFEIDWLETQYF.

This clonotype occurred many times. V usage is TRBV15 and J usage is TRBJ1-5, with 7 bases aligning to TRBD1. This CDR3 comprises 15 residues. Germline V gives CDR1 LNHNV, CDR2 YYDKDF (reference sequence). With 6 bases clipped from V and 4 bases from J, the junction kept 9 bases outside the gene matches. The CDR3 region has the DNA TGTGCCACCAGTTTGAGGGGGCGTTGGAATCAGCCCCAGCATTTT. Residues: CATSLRGRWNQPQHF.

This clonotype showed up many times. The J gene is TRBJ1-5, the V gene TRBV6-5, with D possibly TRBD1 on 6 matching bases. The length of the CDR3 is 15 residues. Between the trimmed V and J ends, which lost 4 bases and 4 bases, there was a span of 14 bases. Per germline, CDR1 MNHEY and CDR2 SVGAGI. The CDR3 DNA follows: TGTGCCAGCAGTTCGCCGGGGGGCGTAAATCAGCCCCAGCATTTT. Its translation: CASSSPGGVNQPQHF.

This chain uses TRBV18 with TRBJ1-2, with D perhaps TRBD1 (6 bases). This CDR3 region has 15 residues. The V gene lost 6 bases and the J gene lost 10 bases, with 24 bases spanning the gap. The germline gives CDR1 KGHSH, CDR2 LQKENI. CDR3 DNA: TGTGCCAGCTCCCCGCCCGGGGGCCTCACTCGAGCCTACACCTTC. Encoded protein: CASSPPGGLTRAYTF.

The table lists this clonotype with many counts. For the CDR3, the DNA is TGTGCCAGCAGGCTACAGGGGGCCCCACTGAACACTGAAGCTTTCTTT. This codes for CASRLQGAPLNTEAFF. The rearrangement uses TRBV6-2 or TRBV6-3 and TRBJ1-1; 9 bases fit TRBD1. Losses at the gene ends were 6 bases for V and 0 bases for J; bases not matched to a gene: 8. The CDR3 consists of 16 residues. The V gene's germline CDR1 is MNHEY and CDR2 SVGEGT.

V and J are TRBV7-2 and TRBJ2-7; 11 bases are shared with TRBD1. This CDR3 is 15 amino acids long. J was trimmed by 3 bases and V by 5 bases; bases with no gene match: 6. The germline V gene has CDR1 SGHTA and CDR2 FQGNSA. CDR3 in amino acids: CASSRFGTGGYEQYF. The DNA of the CDR3 is TGTGCCAGCAGCCGATTCGGGACAGGGGGCTACGAGCAGTACTTC. Full variable domain (outside the CDR3, taken from reference TRBV7-2 and TRBJ2-7): GAGVSQSPSNKVTEKGKDVELRCDPISGHTALYWYRQSLGQGLEFLIYFQGNSAPDKSGLPSDRFSAERTGGSVSTLTIQRTQQEDSAVYLCASSRFGTGGYEQYFGPGTRLTVT.

The V call is TRBV12-3 or TRBV12-4, the J call TRBJ1-6, with D possibly TRBD1 on 6 matching bases. The germline V and J ends were trimmed by 8 bases and 8 bases, with 16 bases remaining between them. This CDR3 has 14 amino acids. Here the CDR3 reads CASARGLGDSPLHF. The CDR3 bases are TGTGCCAGCGCTAGGGGGTTAGGGGATTCACCCCTCCACTTT.

The chain couples TRBV12-3 or TRBV12-4 to TRBJ1-1, with D unclear. The CDR3 contains 15 residues. V gave up 6 bases and J gave up 1 base, with 15 bases separating them. The CDR3 region is CASRGSARRNTEAFF. The DNA for the CDR3 is TGTGCCAGCAGGGGGTCGGCGCGGAGGAACACTGAAGCTTTCTTT.

This clonotype was counted many times. The chain employs TRBV6-2 or TRBV6-3 and TRBJ2-4; D may be TRBD1 (6 bases). CDR1 and CDR2 from the germline V gene are MNHEY and SVGEGT. Trimming removed 2 bases from V and 1 base from J, with 9 bases in between. There are 15 residues in the CDR3. The chain's CDR3 is CASSYLGQAKNIQYF. Here the CDR3 DNA reads TGTGCCAGCAGTTACCTCGGACAGGCCAAAAACATTCAGTACTTC.